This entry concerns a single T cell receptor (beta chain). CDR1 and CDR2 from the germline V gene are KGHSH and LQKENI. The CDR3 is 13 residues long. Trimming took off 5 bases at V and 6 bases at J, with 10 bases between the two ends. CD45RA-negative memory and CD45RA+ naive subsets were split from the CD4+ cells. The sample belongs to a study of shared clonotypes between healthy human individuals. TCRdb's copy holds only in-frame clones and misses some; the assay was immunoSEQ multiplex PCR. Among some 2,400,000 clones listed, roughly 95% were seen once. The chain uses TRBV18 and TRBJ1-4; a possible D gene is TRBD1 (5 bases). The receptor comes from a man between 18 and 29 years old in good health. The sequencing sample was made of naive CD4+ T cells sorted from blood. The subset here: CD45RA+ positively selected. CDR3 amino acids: CASSRGADEKLFF. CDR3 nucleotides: TGTGCCAGCTCAAGAGGGGCCGATGAAAAACTGTTTTTT.